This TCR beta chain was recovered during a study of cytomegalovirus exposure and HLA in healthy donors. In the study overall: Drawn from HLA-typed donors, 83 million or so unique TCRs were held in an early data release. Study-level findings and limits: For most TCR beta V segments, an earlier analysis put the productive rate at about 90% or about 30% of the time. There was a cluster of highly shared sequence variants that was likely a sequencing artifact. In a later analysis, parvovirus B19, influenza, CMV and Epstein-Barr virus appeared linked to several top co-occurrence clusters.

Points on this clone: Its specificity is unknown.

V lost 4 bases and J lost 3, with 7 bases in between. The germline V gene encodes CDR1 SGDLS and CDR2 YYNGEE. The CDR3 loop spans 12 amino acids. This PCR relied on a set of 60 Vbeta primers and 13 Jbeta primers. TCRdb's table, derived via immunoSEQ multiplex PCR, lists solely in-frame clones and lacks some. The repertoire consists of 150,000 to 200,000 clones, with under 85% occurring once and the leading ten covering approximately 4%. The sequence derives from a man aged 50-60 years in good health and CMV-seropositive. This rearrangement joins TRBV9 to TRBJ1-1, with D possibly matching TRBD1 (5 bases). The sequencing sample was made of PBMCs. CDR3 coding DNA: TGTGCCAGCAGCCAACAGGACACTGAAGCTTTCTTT. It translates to CASSQQDTEAFF.